The clone carrying this T cell receptor (beta chain) was recorded a few times. This CDR3 is 13 amino acids long. The germline CDR1 and CDR2 sequences are DFQATT and SNEGSKA (reference sequence). V lost 7 bases, J lost 2 bases, and 7 bases stayed unmatched. TCRdb reprocessed the 5' RACE reads via MiXCR and lists one record per CDR3 protein. The sample yields 450,000 or so distinct CDR3 sequences, 13% to 15% seen once. This sample is part of a study of identical twins. This sample also belongs to another study, concerning yellow fever vaccine responses in identical twins.

Material for sequencing was CD4+ T cells sorted from blood. The sequence was obtained from a woman aged 18-35 years in good health. The gene calls are TRBV20-1 and TRBJ2-5, with 7 bases fitting TRBD1. Here the CDR3 DNA reads TGCAGTGGTTTGACAGGGAGACAAGAGACCCAGTACTTC. Protein sequence: CSGLTGRQETQYF.